The next 6 T cell receptor beta chains were all read from a single sample in a study of technical replicates of blood from several donors. Method: immunoSEQ multiplex PCR; TCRdb's copy keeps in-frame clones and lacks some. Of nearly 95,000 clones in the sample, about 95% are singletons; the top ten hold about 0.34%. Sequences were obtained from T cells isolated from PBMCs. The receptors shown here come from a human donor in good health.

This rearrangement joins TRBV28 to TRBJ2-7, with no clear D. Looked up from germline, CDR1 is MDHEN and CDR2 is SYDVKM. Trimming took off 6 bases at V and 3 bases at J, with 15 bases between the two ends. CDR3 length equals 14 residues. The CDR3 reads CASRAESGIYEQYF. In DNA, the CDR3 is TGTGCCAGCAGGGCCGAATCTGGTATCTACGAGCAGTACTTC.

The chain has TRBV7-9 and TRBJ2-7; TRBD2 agrees at 8 bases. Unmatched junction bases numbered 9, after V lost 5 bases and J lost 3 bases. Germline V CDR1 and CDR2: SEHNR, FQNEAQ (reference sequence). The CDR3 loop spans 15 amino acids. The CDR3 reads CASSPRQAGVYEQYF. CDR3 nucleotide sequence: TGTGCCAGCAGCCCGAGACAAGCGGGAGTCTACGAGCAGTACTTC.

This clone has a single count. The chain is built from TRBV29-1 and TRBJ2-3, with D perhaps matching TRBD1 (7 bases). The germline gives CDR1 SQVTM, CDR2 ANQGSEA. There are 16 residues in the CDR3. Trimming shortened V by 6 bases and J by 5 bases, and 24 bases separated the two germline ends. Written as DNA, the CDR3 is TGCAGCGTCAGCGGTCAGGGGGGAAATTTAGGAGATACGCAGTATTTT. Translated: CSVSGQGGNLGDTQYF.

The chain uses TRBV7-3 and TRBJ2-7; TRBD2 aligns across 9 bases. This CDR3 spans 14 amino acids. J was trimmed by 6 bases and V by 3 bases; bases with no gene match: 6. CDR1 is SGHTA and CDR2 is FQGTGA in the germline V gene. This chain's CDR3 is CASSFAGGPREQYF. DNA for the CDR3: TGTGCCAGCAGCTTCGCGGGAGGGCCGCGCGAGCAGTACTTC.

V and J are TRBV19 and TRBJ2-7; 7 nucleotides agree with TRBD1. The CDR3 spans 14 residues. Germline V CDR1 and CDR2: LNHDA, SQIVND (reference sequence). Trimming removed 1 base from V and 5 bases from J; junction bases left unmatched: 5. This CDR3 reads CASSIVQGSDEQYF. As DNA, the CDR3 is TGTGCCAGTAGTATAGTACAGGGGAGCGACGAGCAGTACTTC.

The chain uses TRBV18 and TRBJ2-1; 11 positions match TRBD2. V trimming: 9 bases; J trimming: 8 bases; junction bases outside the gene matches: 18. The CDR3 covers 17 residues. The V gene's germline CDR1 is KGHSH and CDR2 LQKENI. This CDR3 is CASQGPTSGIPNDEQFF. The CDR3 coding sequence is TGTGCCAGTCAAGGCCCGACTAGCGGGATTCCTAATGATGAGCAGTTCTTC. Together with reference TRBV18 and TRBJ2-1, the CDR3 gives the full variable domain: NAGVMQNPRHLVRRRGQEARLRCSPMKGHSHVYWYRQLPEEGLKFMVYLQKENIIDESGMPKERFSAEFPKEGPSILRIQQVVRGDSAAYFCASQGPTSGIPNDEQFFGPGTRLTVL.